This TCR beta chain emerged from a study of blood T cell repertoires in COVID-19. At the level of the study: Sample material is recorded as cDNA or gDNA derived from T cells, B-cell-depleted T cells, or PBMCs.

How the authors handled the data: Estimates of nucleated cell counts were drawn from the amplification of reference gene primers. The repertoire was sequenced with immunoSEQ multiplex PCR; TCRdb's copy has only in-frame clones and lacks some. V and J calls and clone size are copied from that table; D and trimming were computed from the DNA. The table includes 250,000 to 300,000 clones, 91% detected once. CDR3 length: 14 residues. CDR1 and CDR2 (germline): SGHRS, YFSETQ. V shed 4 bases, J shed 2 bases, and the junction held 5 bases outside the gene matches. Participants reported their clinical history, and cohort assignment relied on those reports.

The clonotype comes from a human donor in a cohort exposed to, infected with or recovered from COVID-19 (not recorded which). The donor label of this sample is uncertain. The specimen sequenced was PBMCs or T cells enriched from blood (not recorded which). This sequence joins TRBV5-1 and TRBJ1-1, with 7 bases fitting TRBD1. The CDR3 DNA follows: TGCGCCAGCAGCCTGGGACAGACTAACACTGAAGCTTTCTTT. Its protein is CASSLGQTNTEAFF.